Below, 16 T cell receptor beta chains from the same sample are listed, as sequenced in a study of T cell responses to AZD1222 COVID-19 vaccine. Sequencing used immunoSEQ multiplex PCR; TCRdb keeps in-frame clones, though not all of them. The sample lists 150,000 to 200,000 clones, 90% to 95% seen once, with about 0.9% in the top ten. Here the sequenced sample was peripheral blood, taken on day 0 of AZD1222 vaccination. The receptors stem from an adult in good health.

This chain uses TRBV15 with TRBJ1-4; no reliable D call. The CDR3 covers 15 residues. V lost 1 base and J lost 4, with 10 bases in between. In germline, CDR1 is LNHNV, CDR2 YYDKDF (reference sequence). In DNA form, the CDR3 reads TGTGCCACCAGCAGAGGACCAGCCTATAATGAAAAACTGTTTTTT. Its protein product is CATSRGPAYNEKLFF. The full variable domain, its missing parts supplied by reference TRBV15 and TRBJ1-4, is DAMVIQNPRYQVTQFGKPVTLSCSQTLNHNVMYWYQQKSSQAPKLLFHYYDKDFNNEADTPDNFQSRRPNTSFCFLDIRSPGLGDTAMYLCATSRGPAYNEKLFFGSGTQLSVL.

The chain employs TRBV7-9 and TRBJ2-7; 9 positions agree with TRBD1. The CDR3 is 16 amino acids. Germline V CDR1 and CDR2: SEHNR, FQNEAQ (reference sequence). The trim removed 1 base at V and 3 bases at J, leaving 7 bases unmatched. In DNA form, the CDR3 reads TGTGCCAGCAGCTTAGGTTCAACAGGGGGCATCTACGAGCAGTACTTC. Protein: CASSLGSTGGIYEQYF. Drawing the rest from reference TRBV7-9 and TRBJ2-7, the complete variable domain is DTGVSQNPRHKITKRGQNVTFRCDPISEHNRLYWYRQTLGQGPEFLTYFQNEAQLEKSRLLSDRFSAERPKGSFSTLEIQRTEQGDSAMYLCASSLGSTGGIYEQYFGPGTRLTVT.

V usage is TRBV12-5 and J usage is TRBJ2-2; 7 bases match TRBD1. The germline V gene encodes CDR1 LGHNT and CDR2 FRNRAP. This CDR3 contains 21 residues. Trimming cost V 2 bases and J 3 bases; bases outside gene matches: 21. CDR3 amino acids: CASGLPHPRRRDRDYTGELFF. CDR3 bases: TGTGCTAGTGGTTTGCCACACCCGAGACGCCGGGACAGAGACTACACCGGGGAGCTGTTTTTT. The full variable domain, with the rest looked up from reference TRBV12-5 and TRBJ2-2, is DARVTQTPRHKVTEMGQEVTMRCQPILGHNTVFWYRQTMMQGLELLAYFRNRAPLDDSGMPKDRFSAEMPDATLATLKIQPSEPRDSAVYFCASGLPHPRRRDRDYTGELFFGEGSRLTVL.

J is TRBJ2-3 and V is TRBV6-5; D is unresolved. Germline CDR1 reads MNHEY; CDR2 reads SVGAGI. The CDR3 is 11 amino acids. The V end was cut by 8 bases, the J end by 5 bases, with 8 bases between. Written as DNA, the CDR3 is TGTGCCAGCGCGACGGGAGATACGCAGTATTTT. It is translated as CASATGDTQYF.

This rearrangement joins TRBV18 to TRBJ1-6; D is undetermined. The CDR3 has 15 residues. The germline V gene encodes CDR1 KGHSH and CDR2 LQKENI. The V end lost 2 bases, the J end lost 8 bases, and 13 bases lay between the germline ends. CDR3 DNA sequence: TGTGCCAGCTCACCAGCCGGAGGCAAGGATTCACCCCTCCACTTT. It yields the protein CASSPAGGKDSPLHF.

This chain joins TRBV6-2 or TRBV6-3 and TRBJ2-7; D not resolved. CDR1 is MNHEY, CDR2 SVGEGT, per germline. The CDR3 is 12 residues long. The germline V and J ends were trimmed by 2 bases and 4 bases, with 6 bases remaining between them. CDR3 DNA: TGTGCCAGCAGTTACGCCCGGTACGAGCAGTACTTC. This gives the protein CASSYARYEQYF.

The chain recombines TRBV7-2 with TRBJ2-7; 7 nucleotides agree with TRBD1. The length of the CDR3 is 14 residues. CDR1 is SGHTA and CDR2 is FQGNSA in the germline V gene. V gave up 5 bases and J gave up 6 bases; unmatched junction bases: 10. The CDR3 reads CASSQRIYRGEQYF. The CDR3 nucleotides read TGTGCCAGCAGCCAACGAATCTACAGGGGCGAGCAGTACTTC.

CDR3: CASSLGSGSGNTIYF. The CDR3 DNA is TGTGCCAGCAGTTTGGGTTCGGGTAGTGGAAACACCATATATTTT. This rearrangement joins TRBV6-5 to TRBJ1-3; D is unclear. Germline V gives CDR1 MNHEY, CDR2 SVGAGI. The CDR3 runs 15 residues. V shed 4 bases and J shed 3 bases, with 13 bases lying between them.

This clone has just one count. The gene calls are TRBV6-5 and TRBJ2-7; D is unresolved. Germline V gives CDR1 MNHEY, CDR2 SVGAGI. The CDR3 has 13 residues. Between the trimmed V and J ends, which lost 2 bases and 4 bases, there was a span of 9 bases. CDR3 sequence reads: CASSYPGGYEQYF. DNA of the CDR3: TGTGCCAGCAGTTACCCCGGCGGTTACGAGCAGTACTTC.

This chain connects TRBV4-1 to TRBJ2-1; weak D call: TRBD2 (5 bases). The CDR3 is 13 amino acids. The V end was cut by 3 bases, the J end by 6 bases, with 9 bases between. In germline, CDR1 is MGHRA, CDR2 YSYEKL. CDR3 loop: CASSQRRFNEQFF. CDR3 nucleotide sequence: TGCGCCAGCAGCCAGCGGAGGTTCAATGAGCAGTTCTTC.

The chain combines TRBV10-2 with TRBJ1-1, with D tentatively TRBD1 (6 bases). The CDR3 length is 13 residues. Per germline, CDR1 WSHSY and CDR2 SAAADI. Trimming removed 5 bases at V and 4 bases at J, with 11 bases between. The CDR3 sequence is CASSTDSVTEAFF. The CDR3 nucleotides are TGCGCCAGCAGTACGGACAGTGTCACTGAAGCTTTCTTT.

This chain joins TRBV2 and TRBJ1-1, with no clear D. This CDR3 has 13 residues. Germline CDR1 reads SNHLY; CDR2 reads FYNNEI. The V end was cut by 6 bases, the J end by 0 bases, with 8 bases between. The CDR3 sequence: CASRIEMNTEAFF. As DNA, the CDR3 is TGTGCCAGCAGAATAGAAATGAACACTGAAGCTTTCTTT.

V is TRBV27 and J is TRBJ2-3, with D maybe TRBD2 (6 bases). Between the trimmed V and J ends, which lost 6 bases and 1 base, there was a span of 11 bases. In germline, CDR1 is MNHEY, CDR2 SMNVEV (reference sequence). The CDR3 runs 14 residues. CDR3 in DNA: TGTGCCAGCAGGGATCCGGGGGGCACAGATACGCAGTATTTT. Its protein is CASRDPGGTDTQYF.

The chain joins TRBV19 to TRBJ2-5; 9 bases are a match to TRBD2. The CDR3 is 14 residues long. Germline V CDR1 and CDR2: LNHDA, SQIVND (reference sequence). V dropped 8 bases and J dropped 2; count of bases not matched to a gene: 6. The CDR3 DNA reads as TGTGCCAGTTCCCAGCGGGGGGTTCAAGAGACCCAGTACTTC. This codes for CASSQRGVQETQYF.

V and J are TRBV27 and TRBJ1-2, with D tentatively TRBD1 (6 bases). The CDR3 has 14 amino acids. Germline CDR1 MNHEY, CDR2 SMNVEV (reference sequence). V lost 3 bases, J lost 2 bases, and 10 bases lay in between. The CDR3 protein is CASSFGGLNYGYTF. The CDR3 DNA reads TGTGCCAGCAGTTTCGGGGGGCTGAACTATGGCTACACCTTC.

The V gene is TRBV18, the J gene TRBJ2-2; D is uncertain. V shed 5 bases and J shed 0 bases, with 7 bases lying between them. The V gene's germline CDR1 is KGHSH and CDR2 LQKENI. The CDR3 is 14 amino acids. CDR3 sequence (DNA): TGTGCCAGCTCAAGCCAGGCGAACACCGGGGAGCTGTTTTTT. Protein sequence: CASSSQANTGELFF.